The clone carrying this TCR beta chain came up a few times. The antigen is not known. The data stem from a study of CD8+ T cells in alopecia areata. Whole-study findings and limits: TCR sharing was clearer in mice than between patients, perhaps partly owing to patient HLA diversity. For lesional scalp, especially alopecia totalis/universalis, clonality was higher than in normal scalp.

Sampling of alopecia areata patients yielded lesional scalp punch biopsies as well as peripheral blood. Starting from PBMCs, sorting isolated CD4+ and CD8+ T cells. cDNA prepared by RNA extraction and subsequent reverse transcription served as the template for sequencing. Profiled with immunoSEQ multiplex PCR; TCRdb holds only in-frame clones, not every one. The top ten hold 40% of the sample, which has around 34,000 clones, roughly 50% seen once. Looked up from germline, CDR1 is MNHNY and CDR2 is SVGAGI (reference sequence). J lost 2 bases, V lost 6 bases, and 12 bases had no gene match. CDR3 size: 16 residues.

Sequenced sample: NKG2D-high CD8+ T cells sorted from blood. The clonotype originates from a human donor with alopecia areata. The chain combines TRBV6-6 with TRBJ1-1; the match to TRBD1 covers 7 bases. CDR3 in DNA: TGTGCCAGCAGCCCGCCCATGGGACAGCTTAACACTGAAGCTTTCTTT. Protein: CASSPPMGQLNTEAFF.